In this sample, the clone carrying this TCR beta chain turned up a few times. Its antigen is not known. Based on a CD8+CD4-CCR7+CD45RA+ profile, naive CD8 T cells were sorted. For bulk TCR libraries, previously described methods and listed TCR primers were used. TCRdb redid the calling of the PCR reads with MiXCR, one entry per CDR3 protein. The repertoire has under 600,000 distinct CDR3 sequences, 25% of them found once; the top ten carry roughly 0.77%. Germline CDR1 reads DFQATT; CDR2 reads SNEGSKA (reference sequence). The CDR3 contains 15 residues. V shed 2 bases, J shed 6 bases, and the junction held 11 bases outside the gene matches. The sample originates from a study of molecular identifiers for immune sequencing clone quantification. Points from the study as a whole: More than 97% of effector molecules, versus under 1% of naive-cell molecules, belonged to clones above 20 RNA copies.

This TCR was recovered from a human donor in good health. Some libraries in this study had Jurkat cell RNA spiked in. The specimen was naive CD8+ T cells from blood, with Jurkat cell RNA spiked in. The subset is: FACS-sorted CD8+CD4-CCR7+CD45RA+ naive T cells. The chain links TRBV20-1 to TRBJ2-7, with TRBD2 matching over 9 bases. The CDR3 loop is CSARPSGVPVLEQYF. CDR3 coding DNA: TGCAGTGCTAGACCTAGCGGGGTGCCGGTCCTCGAGCAGTACTTC.